The rows below give T cell receptor beta chains drawn from one sample of a study of blood T cell repertoires in COVID-19. Produced via immunoSEQ multiplex PCR; TCRdb's table is partial and in-frame only. The table has 40,000 or so clones, 88% seen once. The sequenced sample consisted of peripheral blood. The origin of the receptors is a human donor in a cohort sampled during active COVID-19. Each CDR3 is given with its conserved first and last residue. The order of the fields is V gene, D gene, clone size, J gene, CDR3 DNA, CDR3 protein. D genes are given only for firm matches. Clone size, where shown, is once, few, many, or a class for clones that have expanded.

TRBV6-2/TRBV6-3	-	-	TRBJ2-1	TGTGCCAGCAGTCCAGGGGGGAGCTCCTACAATGAGCAGTTCTTC	CASSPGGSSYNEQFF
TRBV7-3	-	-	TRBJ2-7	TGTGCCAGCAGCTCAGAGGGACAAGGGTCGTATGCCTACGAGCAGTACTTC	CASSSEGQGSYAYEQYF
TRBV19	TRBD1	-	TRBJ2-2	TGTGCCCTCCGAACAGGGGGGAACACCGGGGAGCTGTTTTTT	CALRTGGNTGELFF
TRBV7-2	-	-	TRBJ2-1	TGTGCCAGCAGCTTCAGGCAACACAATGAGCAGTTCTTC	CASSFRQHNEQFF
TRBV7-9	TRBD1	-	TRBJ1-6	TGTGCCAGCAGCTCCAGCACCGGAGGGACAGGGGGACGTTCACCCCTCCACTTT	CASSSSTGGTGGRSPLHF
TRBV6-5	TRBD1	once	TRBJ2-7	TGTGCCAGCATCCGAGGGGGCTCGATTAGGGAGCAGTACTTC	CASIRGGSIREQYF
TRBV18	-	few	TRBJ2-7	TGTGCCAGCTCACCAGTCGTAACAGGGCCATCCTACGAGCAGTACTTC	CASSPVVTGPSYEQYF
TRBV3-1/TRBV3-2	TRBD2	-	TRBJ2-5	TGTGCCAGCAGCCAAGGGGTAGCGGGGGCCAAAAAGACCCAGTACTTC	CASSQGVAGAKKTQYF
TRBV4-1	-	-	TRBJ2-1	TGCGCCAGCAGCCGGCGGGAATCCTACAATGAGCAGTTCTTC	CASSRRESYNEQFF
TRBV4-1	-	-	TRBJ2-5	TGCGCCAGCAGCCAACTGACAGGAACAACGAGGGAGACCCAGTACTTC	CASSQLTGTTRETQYF
TRBV30	-	-	TRBJ2-5	TGTGCCTGGAGCGGGGAGACCCAGTACTTC	CAWSGETQYF
TRBV5-4	-	-	TRBJ1-2	TGTGCCAGCAGATCAGGACAGAGCCACTATGGCTACACCTTC	CASRSGQSHYGYTF
TRBV4-1	-	-	TRBJ1-4	TGCGCCAGCAGCCAAGGTCCAGGGAGGTCAACTAATGAAAAACTGTTTTTT	CASSQGPGRSTNEKLFF
TRBV5-1	TRBD2	few	TRBJ2-1	TGCGCCAGCAGCCTCCAAGCGGGGGGGTCCTACAATGAGCAGTTCTTC	CASSLQAGGSYNEQFF
TRBV7-3	TRBD1	-	TRBJ2-5	TGTGCCAGCAGCTTAAGAGGCCCGACAGGGGACCCGGAGACCCAGTACTTC	CASSLRGPTGDPETQYF
TRBV7-2	-	-	TRBJ2-7	TGTGCCAGCACCTTAGTCGAGGGCCCCTACGAGCAGTACTTC	CASTLVEGPYEQYF
TRBV3-1/TRBV3-2	TRBD2	-	TRBJ2-7	TGTGCCAGCAGCATCGGGCCGCGGGGCGGGAGCGAGCAGTACTTC	CASSIGPRGGSEQYF
TRBV6-6	TRBD1	-	TRBJ2-1	TGTGCCAGCAGTCACGGATCACAGGGGGCTGGACCGCGGGGTGAGCAGTTCTTC	CASSHGSQGAGPRGEQFF
TRBV5-5	-	-	TRBJ2-7	TGTGCCAGCAGCTTTCGTAACGAGCAGTACTTC	CASSFRNEQYF
TRBV5-1	-	-	TRBJ1-2	TGCGCCAGCAGATTAGGGGGTGGCTACACCTTC	CASRLGGGYTF
TRBV7-6	-	-	TRBJ1-5	TGTGCCAGCAGCTTACAGGGGAATCAGCCCCAGCATTTT	CASSLQGNQPQHF
TRBV9	TRBD1	-	TRBJ1-2	TGTGCCAGCAGCGACGCAGGGGGGCGAGGTAATGGCTACACCTTC	CASSDAGGRGNGYTF
TRBV5-4	-	-	TRBJ2-1	TGTGCCAGCAGCCTAGGTAGTTCCGCCCGGTACAATGAGCAGTTCTTC	CASSLGSSARYNEQFF
TRBV11-3	TRBD1	-	TRBJ2-5	TGTGCCAGCAGCTTAGGGACAGGGGGCCAAGAGACCCAGTACTTC	CASSLGTGGQETQYF
TRBV10-3	-	-	TRBJ2-7	TGTGCCATCAGTGAGTCTGGGGGGGGACACCCCCTCTTC	CAISESGGGHPLF
TRBV11-2	-	-	TRBJ2-1	TGTGCCAGCAGCCCCCTTTTGGGGGGTGGACCAAATGAGCAGTTCTTC	CASSPLLGGGPNEQFF